What follows is one T cell receptor (beta chain) and its context. There are 11 residues in the CDR3. V was clipped by 1 base and J by 10 bases, with 7 bases between them. Looked up from germline, CDR1 is SNHLY and CDR2 is FYNNEI. The method was immunoSEQ multiplex PCR; TCRdb's version includes in-frame clones alone and lacks a portion of them. The sample includes some 80,000 clones, roughly 87% of them seen just once. This record belongs to a study of T cell responses to AZD1222 COVID-19 vaccine. This sample comprised peripheral blood, obtained on day 0 of MenACWY control vaccination. This receptor was identified in an adult in good health. This rearrangement joins TRBV2 to TRBJ1-1; D unclear. CDR3 bases: TGTGCCAGCAGTGAAGGAAGGGCAGCTTTCTTT. Translation gives CASSEGRAAFF.